Listed below are T cell receptor beta chains from one sample, sequenced in a study of monozygotic twins with inflammatory bowel disease. TCRdb re-called the 5' RACE reads, yielding one record per CDR3 amino acid sequence without DNA. The specimen's table records around 450,000 distinct CDR3 sequences. Input material: blood. All receptors derive from a human donor with ulcerative colitis or Crohn's disease, or a healthy co-twin of an affected twin (not recorded which). CDR3s include the opening cysteine and the closing phenylalanine or tryptophan.

j_call v_call cdr3_aa
TRBJ2-3 TRBV14 CASSHSGKGGTQYF
TRBJ1-5 TRBV20-1 CSAGGQGGNQPQHF
TRBJ2-7 TRBV20-1 CSARGGLAVNEQYF
TRBJ1-5 TRBV12-3/TRBV12-4 CASSFILDRGNQPQHF
TRBJ1-4 TRBV4-2 CASSPDGRNEKLFF
TRBJ2-1 TRBV15 CATSTGAGLSSYNEQFF
TRBJ1-5 TRBV27 CASSLTGLGPGQPQHF
TRBJ2-7 TRBV20-1 CSATLAGGPREQYF
TRBJ1-2 TRBV20-1 CSATTNYGYTF
TRBJ2-1 TRBV29-1 CSVERGGEQFF
TRBJ2-3 TRBV20-1 CSATSSGIGDTQYF
TRBJ1-6 TRBV28 CASTDNLSPLHF
TRBJ2-1 TRBV5-1 CASSFTLAGGLRNEQFF
TRBJ1-5 TRBV7-2 CASSRDTNQPQHF
TRBJ2-7 TRBV5-1 CASTRDRGFEQYF
TRBJ1-3 TRBV5-1 CASRRGSGESGNTIYF
TRBJ1-4 TRBV7-9 CASSLTGTGERNEKLFF
TRBJ2-7 TRBV6-5 CASSTRGPNEQYF
TRBJ2-7 TRBV6-1 CASSEPMLGGVSSYEQYF
TRBJ2-1 TRBV6-5 CASTPPGLAEQFF
TRBJ2-2 TRBV5-1 CASSLAAGAGGNTGELFF
TRBJ2-7 TRBV18 CASSTASGARSYEQYF
TRBJ2-1 TRBV4-1 CASSGVGNEQFF
TRBJ2-7 TRBV20-1 CSARDPLRGDEQYF
TRBJ2-7 TRBV14 CASSFRTQWEQYF
TRBJ2-2 TRBV18 CASSPGITNTGELFF
TRBJ1-1 TRBV27 CASSFLGAGVSNTEAFF
TRBJ2-7 TRBV6-1 CASTGPLSYEQYF
TRBJ2-2 TRBV4-3 CASSQGLGAGNTGELFF
TRBJ2-1 TRBV5-1 CASSLTRDSGEQFF
TRBJ2-3 TRBV5-1 CASSHGLATDTQYF
TRBJ1-2 TRBV12-3/TRBV12-4 CASSPGGGATGYTF
TRBJ2-1 TRBV4-1 CASSLSGREGNEQFF
TRBJ2-3 TRBV2 CASSERDTRTDTQYF
TRBJ1-2 TRBV3-1 CASSQEFGGVLIDDGYGYTF
TRBJ2-1 TRBV5-1 CASSWGLAGVGSYNEQFF
TRBJ2-5 TRBV9 CASSVRGTSEETQYF
TRBJ2-1 TRBV29-1 CSVEDPLAGGYNEQFF
TRBJ2-7 TRBV28 CASSITGDVGVEQYF
TRBJ2-1 TRBV6-2/TRBV6-3 CASSYLADRGGNEQFF
TRBJ1-5 TRBV6-2/TRBV6-3 CASHHREARPQHF
TRBJ2-5 TRBV12-3/TRBV12-4 CASSSPPGTQYF
TRBJ2-2 TRBV5-5 CASSLGLAGGFTGELFF
TRBJ2-1 TRBV5-1 CASSLGPGLAGVNEQFF
TRBJ1-2 TRBV28 CASSFLWDGYTF
TRBJ1-1 TRBV3-1 CASSQVGLKAFF
TRBJ2-1 TRBV9 CASSVRDRERNEQFF
TRBJ2-1 TRBV7-2 CASSLGVTSSYNEQFF
TRBJ2-2 TRBV19 CASSKGENTGELFF
TRBJ2-7 TRBV6-5 CASSYSWTSGSYEQYF
TRBJ2-1 TRBV20-1 CSARGGSGGLYNEQFF
TRBJ2-1 TRBV2 CASLVVTEPYNEQFF
TRBJ2-7 TRBV6-2/TRBV6-3 CASSYSSGSPSNF
TRBJ2-1 TRBV7-9 CASSSTSGTSGPSSYNEQFF
TRBJ2-1 TRBV11-2 CASSSLDGTSVYNEQFF
TRBJ2-7 TRBV5-6 CASSPRTWNEQYF
TRBJ1-5 TRBV28 CASSLSTAAQPQHF